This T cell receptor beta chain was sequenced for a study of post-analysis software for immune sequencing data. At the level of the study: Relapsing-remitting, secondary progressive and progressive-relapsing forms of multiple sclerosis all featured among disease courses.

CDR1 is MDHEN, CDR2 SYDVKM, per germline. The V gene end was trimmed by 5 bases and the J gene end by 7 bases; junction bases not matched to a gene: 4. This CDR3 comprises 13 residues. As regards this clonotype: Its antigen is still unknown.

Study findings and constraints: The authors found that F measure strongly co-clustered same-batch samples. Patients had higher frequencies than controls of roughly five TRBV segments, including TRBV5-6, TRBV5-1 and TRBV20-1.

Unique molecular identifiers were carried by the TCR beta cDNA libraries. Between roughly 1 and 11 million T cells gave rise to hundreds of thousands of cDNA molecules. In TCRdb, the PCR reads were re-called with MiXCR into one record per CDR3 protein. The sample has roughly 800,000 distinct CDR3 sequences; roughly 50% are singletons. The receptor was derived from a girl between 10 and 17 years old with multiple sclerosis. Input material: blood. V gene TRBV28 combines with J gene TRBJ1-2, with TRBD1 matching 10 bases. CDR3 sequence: CASSGGQGSGYTF. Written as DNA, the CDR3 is TGTGCCAGCAGTGGGGGACAGGGGTCTGGCTACACCTTC.